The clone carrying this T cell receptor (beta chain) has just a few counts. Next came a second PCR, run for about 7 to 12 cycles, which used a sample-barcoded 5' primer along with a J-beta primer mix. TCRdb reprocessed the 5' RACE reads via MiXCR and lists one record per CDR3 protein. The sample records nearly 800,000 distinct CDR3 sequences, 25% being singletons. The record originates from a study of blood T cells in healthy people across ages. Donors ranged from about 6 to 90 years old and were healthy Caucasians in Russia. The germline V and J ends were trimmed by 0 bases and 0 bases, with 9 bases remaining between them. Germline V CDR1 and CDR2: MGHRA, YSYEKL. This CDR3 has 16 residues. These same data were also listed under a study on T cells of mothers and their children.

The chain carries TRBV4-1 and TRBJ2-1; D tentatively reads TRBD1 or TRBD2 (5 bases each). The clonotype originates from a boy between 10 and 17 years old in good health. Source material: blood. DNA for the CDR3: TGCGCCAGCAGCCAAGAGAAGGGGAGCTCCTACAATGAGCAGTTCTTC. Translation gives CASSQEKGSSYNEQFF.